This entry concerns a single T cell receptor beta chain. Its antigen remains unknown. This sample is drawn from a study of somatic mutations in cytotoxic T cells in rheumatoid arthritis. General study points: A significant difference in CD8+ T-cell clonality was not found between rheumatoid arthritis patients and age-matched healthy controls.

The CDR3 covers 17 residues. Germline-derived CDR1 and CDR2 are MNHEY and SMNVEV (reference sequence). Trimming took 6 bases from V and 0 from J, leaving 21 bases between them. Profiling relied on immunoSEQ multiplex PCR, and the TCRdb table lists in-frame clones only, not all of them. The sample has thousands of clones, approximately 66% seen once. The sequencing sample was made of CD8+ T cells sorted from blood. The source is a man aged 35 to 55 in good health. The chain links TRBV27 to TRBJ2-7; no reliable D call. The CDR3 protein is CASSLSAVLLSSYEQYF. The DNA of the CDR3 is TGTGCCAGCAGCCTTAGTGCCGTCCTCCTGAGCTCCTACGAGCAGTACTTC.